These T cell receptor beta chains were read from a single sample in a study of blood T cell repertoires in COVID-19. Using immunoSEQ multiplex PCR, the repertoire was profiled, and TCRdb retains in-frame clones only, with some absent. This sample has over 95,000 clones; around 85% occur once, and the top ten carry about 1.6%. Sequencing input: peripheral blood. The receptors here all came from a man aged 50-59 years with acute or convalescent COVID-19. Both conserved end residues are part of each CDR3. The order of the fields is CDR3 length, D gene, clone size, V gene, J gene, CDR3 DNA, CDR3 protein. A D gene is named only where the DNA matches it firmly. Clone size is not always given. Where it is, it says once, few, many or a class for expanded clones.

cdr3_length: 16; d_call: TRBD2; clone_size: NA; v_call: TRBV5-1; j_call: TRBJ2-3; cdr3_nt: TGCGCCAGCAGCTCGTTAGCGGGGATTGGCACAGATACGCAGTATTTT; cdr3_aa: CASSSLAGIGTDTQYF
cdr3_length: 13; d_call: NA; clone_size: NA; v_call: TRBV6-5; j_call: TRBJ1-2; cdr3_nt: TGTGCCAGCCTAGGGTACCCGCGGGAAGGCTACACCTTC; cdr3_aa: CASLGYPREGYTF
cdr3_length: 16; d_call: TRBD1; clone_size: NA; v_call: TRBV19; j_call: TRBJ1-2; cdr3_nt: TGTGCCAGTAGCCCTCTACAGGGGTCCAGGGACTATGGCTACACCTTC; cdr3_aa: CASSPLQGSRDYGYTF
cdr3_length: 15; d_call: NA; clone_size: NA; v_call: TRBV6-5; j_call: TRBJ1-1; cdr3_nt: TGTGCCAGCAGTTACGACTGGGGGGGCGACACTGAAGCTTTCTTT; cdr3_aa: CASSYDWGGDTEAFF
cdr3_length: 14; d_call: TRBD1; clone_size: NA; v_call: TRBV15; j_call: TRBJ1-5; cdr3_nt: TGTGCCACCAGCAGAGATACAGGGGTAGGGCCCCAGCATTTT; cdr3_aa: CATSRDTGVGPQHF
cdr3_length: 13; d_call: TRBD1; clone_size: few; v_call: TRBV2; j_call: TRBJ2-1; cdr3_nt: TGTGCCAGCAGTGGGGACAGGGAATATGAGCAGTTCTTC; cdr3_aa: CASSGDREYEQFF
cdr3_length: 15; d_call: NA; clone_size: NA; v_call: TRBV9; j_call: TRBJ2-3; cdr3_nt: TGTGCCAGCAGCCTTCATGGACAGTCCACAGATACGCAGTATTTT; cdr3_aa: CASSLHGQSTDTQYF
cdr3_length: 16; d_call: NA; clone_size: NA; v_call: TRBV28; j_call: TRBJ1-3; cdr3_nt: TGTGCCAGTTTGGGGGGAGACAAAATTTCTGGAAACACCATATATTTT; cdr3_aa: CASLGGDKISGNTIYF
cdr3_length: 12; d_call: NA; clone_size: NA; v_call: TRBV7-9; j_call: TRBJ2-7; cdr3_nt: TGTGCCAGCACTGGACATAACTACGAGCAGTACTTC; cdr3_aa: CASTGHNYEQYF
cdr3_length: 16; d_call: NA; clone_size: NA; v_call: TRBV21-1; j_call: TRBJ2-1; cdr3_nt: TGTGCCAGCAGCTGCTTTGAACGGGGGGACTACAATGAGCAGTTCTTC; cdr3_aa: CASSCFERGDYNEQFF
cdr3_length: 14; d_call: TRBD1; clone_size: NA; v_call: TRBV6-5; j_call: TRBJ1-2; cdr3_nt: TGTGCCAGCAGTCCCTGGGACAGGGGGAATGGCTACACCTTC; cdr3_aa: CASSPWDRGNGYTF
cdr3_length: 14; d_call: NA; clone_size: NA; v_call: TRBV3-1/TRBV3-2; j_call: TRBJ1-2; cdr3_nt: TGTGCCAGCAGCCCATCCGAGGATTACTATGGCTACACCTTC; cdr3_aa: CASSPSEDYYGYTF
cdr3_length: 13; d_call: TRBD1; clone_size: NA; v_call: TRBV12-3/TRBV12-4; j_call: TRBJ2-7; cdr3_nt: TGTGCCAGCAGCCGGGACAGGGGATACGAGCAGTACTTC; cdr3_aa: CASSRDRGYEQYF
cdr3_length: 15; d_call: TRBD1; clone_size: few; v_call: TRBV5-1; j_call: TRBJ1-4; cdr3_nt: TGCGCCAGCAGCCCGGGGACAGCAACTAATGAAAAACTGTTTTTT; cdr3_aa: CASSPGTATNEKLFF
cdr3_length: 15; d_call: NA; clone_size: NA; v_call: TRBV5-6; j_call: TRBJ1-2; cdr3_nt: TGTGCCAGCAGCTTGGCCGGTACAGCCGACTATGGCTACACCTTC; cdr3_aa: CASSLAGTADYGYTF
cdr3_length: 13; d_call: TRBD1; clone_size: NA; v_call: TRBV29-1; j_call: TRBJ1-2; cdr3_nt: TGCAGCGTTCAGGGGGATTCAAACTATGGCTACACCTTC; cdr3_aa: CSVQGDSNYGYTF
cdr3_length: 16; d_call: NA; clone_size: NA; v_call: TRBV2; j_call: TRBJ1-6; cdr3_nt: TGTGCCAGCAGGACCCCTCAGGGGAGCTATAATTCACCCCTCCACTTT; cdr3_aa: CASRTPQGSYNSPLHF
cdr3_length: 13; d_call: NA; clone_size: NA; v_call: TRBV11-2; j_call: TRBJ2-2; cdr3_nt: TGTGCCAGCAGCCTGTCAGGGACCGGGGAGCTGTTTTTT; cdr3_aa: CASSLSGTGELFF
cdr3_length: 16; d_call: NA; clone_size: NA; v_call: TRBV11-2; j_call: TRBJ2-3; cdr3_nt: TGTGCCAGCAGCTTAGCACGCCGGAGGGGCACAGATACGCAGTATTTT; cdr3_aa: CASSLARRRGTDTQYF
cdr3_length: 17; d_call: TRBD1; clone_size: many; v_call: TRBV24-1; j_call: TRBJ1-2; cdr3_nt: TGTGCCACCAGTGATATTTCCGGGACAGGGGGCGACTATGGCTACACCTTC; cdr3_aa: CATSDISGTGGDYGYTF
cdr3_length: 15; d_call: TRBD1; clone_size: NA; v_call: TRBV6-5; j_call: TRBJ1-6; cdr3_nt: TGTGCCACCGATGCGGGACAGGGAACGCGCTCACCCCTCCACTTT; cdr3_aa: CATDAGQGTRSPLHF
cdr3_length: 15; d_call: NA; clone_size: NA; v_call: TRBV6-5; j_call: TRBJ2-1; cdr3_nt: TGTGCCAGCAGTCCCGTGGGGCAGGGGGGCAATGAGCAGTTCTTC; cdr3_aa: CASSPVGQGGNEQFF
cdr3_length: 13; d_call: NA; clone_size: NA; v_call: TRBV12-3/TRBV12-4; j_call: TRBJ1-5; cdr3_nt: TGTGCCAGCGGATTCCAAAGGGGACAGCCCCAGCATTTT; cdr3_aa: CASGFQRGQPQHF
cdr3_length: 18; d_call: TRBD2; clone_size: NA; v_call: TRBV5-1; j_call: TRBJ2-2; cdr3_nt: TGCGCCAGCAGCTTGAGTTCGGGCGGGGGATTGTTCACCGGGGAGCTGTTTTTT; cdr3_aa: CASSLSSGGGLFTGELFF
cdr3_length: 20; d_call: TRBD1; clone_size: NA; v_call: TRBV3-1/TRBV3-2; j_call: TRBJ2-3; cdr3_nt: TGTGCCAGCAGCCAAGAGGTTGGGGAACTGGGGGACAGGGGCCCTGGTACGCAGTATTTT; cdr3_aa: CASSQEVGELGDRGPGTQYF
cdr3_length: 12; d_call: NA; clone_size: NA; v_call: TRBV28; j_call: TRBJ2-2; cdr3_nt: TGTGCCAGCTATCGAGCGGCAGGGGAGCTGTTTTTT; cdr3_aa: CASYRAAGELFF
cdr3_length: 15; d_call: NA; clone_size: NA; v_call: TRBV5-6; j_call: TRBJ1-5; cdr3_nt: TGTGCCAGCAGCCAAGCGGGTAGTTTTAGTCAGCCCCAGCATTTT; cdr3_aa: CASSQAGSFSQPQHF
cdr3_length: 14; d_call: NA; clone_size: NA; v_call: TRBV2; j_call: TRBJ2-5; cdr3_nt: TGTGCCACCAAATCAAGGACAGAAAAAGAGACCCAGTACTTC; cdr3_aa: CATKSRTEKETQYF
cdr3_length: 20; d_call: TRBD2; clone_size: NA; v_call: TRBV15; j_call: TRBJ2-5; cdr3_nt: TGTGCCACCAGCAGAGATTTACGGGGGATAGCGGGGTTGTACCAAGAGACCCAGTACTTC; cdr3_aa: CATSRDLRGIAGLYQETQYF
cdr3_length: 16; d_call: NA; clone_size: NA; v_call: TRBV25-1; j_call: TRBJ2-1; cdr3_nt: TGTGCCAGCAGTGAATCCGACGGGGGGCGTTACAATGAGCAGTTCTTC; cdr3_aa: CASSESDGGRYNEQFF
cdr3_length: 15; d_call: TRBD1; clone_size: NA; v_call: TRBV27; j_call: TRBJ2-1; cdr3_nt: TGTGCCAGCGCCTCAACAGGGGTGGGCCCCAATGAGCAGTTCTTC; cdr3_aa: CASASTGVGPNEQFF
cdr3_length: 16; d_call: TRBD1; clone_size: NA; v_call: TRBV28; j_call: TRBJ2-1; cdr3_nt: TGTGCCAGCAGGAAGAATCCGGGACAGGTAGACAATGAGCAGTTCTTC; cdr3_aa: CASRKNPGQVDNEQFF
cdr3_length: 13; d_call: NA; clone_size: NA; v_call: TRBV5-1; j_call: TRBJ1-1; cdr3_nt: TGCGCCAGCAGGACTACCATGAACACTGAAGCTTTCTTT; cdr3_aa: CASRTTMNTEAFF
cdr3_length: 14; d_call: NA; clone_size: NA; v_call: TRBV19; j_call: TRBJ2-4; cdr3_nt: TGTGCCAGTAGTACCGGTGCGGCCAAAAACATTCAGTACTTC; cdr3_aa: CASSTGAAKNIQYF
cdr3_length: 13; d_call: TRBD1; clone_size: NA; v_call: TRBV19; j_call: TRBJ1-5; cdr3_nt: TGTGCCAGTAGAAATCCACAGGGGTGGCCCCAGCATTTT; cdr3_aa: CASRNPQGWPQHF
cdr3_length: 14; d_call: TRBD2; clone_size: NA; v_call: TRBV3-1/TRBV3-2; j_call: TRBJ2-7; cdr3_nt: TGTGCCAGCAGCCAAGGGACTAGCGGCTACGAGCAGTACTTC; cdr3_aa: CASSQGTSGYEQYF
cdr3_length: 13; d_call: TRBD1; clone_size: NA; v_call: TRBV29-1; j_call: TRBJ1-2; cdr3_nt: TGCAGCGGGGGGGACAGGGCTAACTATGGCTACACCTTC; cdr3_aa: CSGGDRANYGYTF